This T cell receptor beta chain was observed in a study of CD8 T cells in Susac syndrome. This clonotype was seen a handful of times. Patients with Susac syndrome showed fulfilment of recently defined diagnostic criteria for definite or probable disease. The CDR3 length is 15 residues. V was trimmed by 0 bases and J by 0 bases, leaving 9 bases between them. The germline gives CDR1 SGHDT, CDR2 YYEEEE. Random hexamers were used to reverse transcribe an amount of roughly 0.5 to 1 ug RNA. TCRdb reprocessed the immunoSEQ multiplex PCR reads with MiXCR, giving one entry per CDR3 protein. This sample yields some 180,000 distinct CDR3 sequences, of which around 94% are seen a single time; 0.099% belongs to the top ten.

The TCR comes from a human donor with Susac syndrome. The chain has TRBV5-6 and TRBJ1-1; D not certain. The sequenced sample was CD4+ T cells from PBMCs. The DNA of the CDR3 is TGTGCCAGCAGCTTGGCCCCACAGATGAACACTGAAGCTTTCTTT. It encodes CASSLAPQMNTEAFF. The whole variable domain, remainder taken from reference TRBV5-6 and TRBJ1-1, is DAGVTQSPTHLIKTRGQQVTLRCSPKSGHDTVSWYQQALGQGPQFIFQYYEEEERQRGNFPDRFSGHQFPNYSSELNVNALLLGDSALYLCASSLAPQMNTEAFFGQGTRLTVV.